Following are 5 T cell receptor beta chains from one sample sequenced in a study of graft-versus-host responses after intestinal transplantation (dated by TCRdb to the early 2020s). The library was built by means of the immunoSEQ multiplex PCR assay. TCRdb holds this immuneACCESS table with in-frame rearrangements only. Some clones are missing; in checked studies, unresolved V genes explain under half, and the rest has no known cause. The sample table holds approximately 5,000 clones, of which 72% were seen once. In total, the top ten clones hold roughly 37% of the sample. This sample comprised PBMCs, obtained about 530 days after intestinal transplant. These receptors all come from a human patient who received an intestinal transplant, so some T cells may come from the graft donor.

The J gene is TRBJ1-3, the V gene TRBV6-1; perhaps TRBD1 as D (6 bases). Germline V gene lookup returns CDR1 MNHNS and CDR2 SASEGT. This CDR3 is built from 14 residues. V was pared by 5 bases and J by 5 bases, with 13 bases between. The CDR3 coding sequence is TGTGCCAGCAGTATCAGGGGAGAAAGAAACACCATATATTTT. It is translated as CASSIRGERNTIYF.

The chain has TRBV5-6 and TRBJ1-3; 7 bases line up with TRBD1. CDR3 length equals 16 residues. From germline, CDR1 is SGHDT and CDR2 YYEEEE. The J segment lost 0 bases and the V segment lost 1 base, leaving 4 bases of the junction unmatched. The CDR3 is CASSLTAGGSGNTIYF. DNA of the CDR3: TGTGCCAGCAGCTTGACCGCAGGGGGCTCTGGAAACACCATATATTTT.

A word on this clone: Other DNA sequences from this sample encode an identical CDR3 as well. V is TRBV29-1 and J is TRBJ1-2; TRBD1 might be the D (6 bases). V gave up 6 bases and J gave up 3 bases, with 17 bases separating them. In germline, CDR1 is SQVTM, CDR2 ANQGSEA. This CDR3 is 14 amino acids long. The CDR3 DNA reads TGCAGCGTGGGGGGGACCGGGGGCGACTATGGCTACACCTTC. The encoded protein is CSVGGTGGDYGYTF.

V is TRBV18 and J is TRBJ1-4, with TRBD1 as a possible D gene (5 bases). From germline, CDR1 is KGHSH and CDR2 LQKENI. This CDR3 spans 15 amino acids. V lost 2 bases and J lost 7, with 14 bases in between. The CDR3 is CASSPRQGGGEKLFF. The CDR3 bases are TGTGCCAGCTCACCAAGGCAGGGAGGAGGTGAAAAACTGTTTTTT.

This clone was seen a single time. The chain links TRBV5-6 to TRBJ1-1, with unresolved D. V lost 4 bases and J 0 bases, leaving 13 bases between the germline ends. CDR3 size: 15 residues. Germline loops: CDR1 SGHDT, CDR2 YYEEEE. This chain's CDR3 is CASSPRLRLNTEAFF. The CDR3 nucleotides are TGTGCCAGCAGCCCAAGACTAAGGTTGAACACTGAAGCTTTCTTT.